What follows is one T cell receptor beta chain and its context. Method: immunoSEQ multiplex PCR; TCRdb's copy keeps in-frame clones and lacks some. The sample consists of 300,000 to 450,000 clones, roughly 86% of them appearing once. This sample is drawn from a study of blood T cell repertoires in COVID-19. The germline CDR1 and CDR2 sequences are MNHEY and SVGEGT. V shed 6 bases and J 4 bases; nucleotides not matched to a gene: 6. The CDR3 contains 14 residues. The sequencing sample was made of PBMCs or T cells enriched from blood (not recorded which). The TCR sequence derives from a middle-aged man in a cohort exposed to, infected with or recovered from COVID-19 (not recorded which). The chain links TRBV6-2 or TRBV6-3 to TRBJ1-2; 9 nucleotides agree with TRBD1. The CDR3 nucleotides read TGTGCCAGCAGCTTCGGACAGGGGACCTATGGCTACACCTTC. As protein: CASSFGQGTYGYTF.